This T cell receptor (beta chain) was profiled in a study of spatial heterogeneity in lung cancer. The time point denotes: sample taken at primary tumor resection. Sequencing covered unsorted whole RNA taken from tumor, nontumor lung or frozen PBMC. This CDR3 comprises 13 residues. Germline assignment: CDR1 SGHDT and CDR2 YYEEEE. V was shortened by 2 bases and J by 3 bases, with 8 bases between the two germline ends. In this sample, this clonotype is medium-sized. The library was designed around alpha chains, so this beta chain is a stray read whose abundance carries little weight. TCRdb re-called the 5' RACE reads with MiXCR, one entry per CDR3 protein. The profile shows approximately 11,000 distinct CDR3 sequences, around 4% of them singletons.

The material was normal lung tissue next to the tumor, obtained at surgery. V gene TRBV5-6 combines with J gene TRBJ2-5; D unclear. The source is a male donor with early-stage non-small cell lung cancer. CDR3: CASSFRGEETQYF. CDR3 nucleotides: TGTGCCAGCAGCTTCCGCGGAGAAGAGACCCAGTACTTC.